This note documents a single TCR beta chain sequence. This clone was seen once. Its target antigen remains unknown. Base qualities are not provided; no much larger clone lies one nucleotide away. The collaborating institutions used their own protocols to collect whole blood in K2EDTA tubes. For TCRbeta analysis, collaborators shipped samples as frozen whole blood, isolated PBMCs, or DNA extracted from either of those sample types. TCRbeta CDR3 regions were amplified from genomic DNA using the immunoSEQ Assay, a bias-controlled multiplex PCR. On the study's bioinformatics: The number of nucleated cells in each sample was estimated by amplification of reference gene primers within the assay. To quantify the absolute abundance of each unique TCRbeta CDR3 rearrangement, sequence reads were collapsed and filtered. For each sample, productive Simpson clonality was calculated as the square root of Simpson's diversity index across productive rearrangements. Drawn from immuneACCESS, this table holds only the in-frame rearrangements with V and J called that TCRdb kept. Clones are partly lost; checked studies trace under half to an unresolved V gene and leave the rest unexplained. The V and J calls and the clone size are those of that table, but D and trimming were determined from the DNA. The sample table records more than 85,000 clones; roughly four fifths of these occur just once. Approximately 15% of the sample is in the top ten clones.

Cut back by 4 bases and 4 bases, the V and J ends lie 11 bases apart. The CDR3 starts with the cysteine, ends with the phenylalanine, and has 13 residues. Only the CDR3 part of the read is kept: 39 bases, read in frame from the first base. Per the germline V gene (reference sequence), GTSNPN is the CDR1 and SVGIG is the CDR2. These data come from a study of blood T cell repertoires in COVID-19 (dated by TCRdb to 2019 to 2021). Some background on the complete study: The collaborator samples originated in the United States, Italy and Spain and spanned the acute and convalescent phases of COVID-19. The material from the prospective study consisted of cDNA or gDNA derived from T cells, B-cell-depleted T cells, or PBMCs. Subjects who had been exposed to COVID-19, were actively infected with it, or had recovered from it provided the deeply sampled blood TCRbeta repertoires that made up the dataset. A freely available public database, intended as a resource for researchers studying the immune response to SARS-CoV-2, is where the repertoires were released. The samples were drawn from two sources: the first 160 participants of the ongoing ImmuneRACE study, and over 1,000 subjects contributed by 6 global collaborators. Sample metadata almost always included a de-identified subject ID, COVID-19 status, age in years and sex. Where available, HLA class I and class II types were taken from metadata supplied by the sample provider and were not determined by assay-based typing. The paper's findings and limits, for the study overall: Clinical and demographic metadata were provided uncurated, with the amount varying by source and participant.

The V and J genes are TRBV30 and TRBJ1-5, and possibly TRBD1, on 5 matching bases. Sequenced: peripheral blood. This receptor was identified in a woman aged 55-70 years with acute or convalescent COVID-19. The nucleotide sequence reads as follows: TGTGCCTGGAATCGACAGAGAAATCAGCCCCAGCATTTT. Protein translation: CAWNRQRNQPQHF.